A selection of T cell receptor beta chains follows, all from one sample in a study of PD-1 blockade in classical Hodgkin lymphoma. Measured with immunoSEQ multiplex PCR; TCRdb has only the in-frame clones, and not every one. The table lists about 84,000 clones, around 90% of them singletons, with 20% to 25% in the top ten. Here the sequenced sample was peripheral blood mononuclear cells (PBMCs), taken at baseline. The receptors originated from a human donor with classical Hodgkin lymphoma. The CDR3 runs from the conserved cysteine through the conserved F or W. D genes are given only for firm matches. Clone sizes are given selectively: once, few, many, or a class where the clone is expanded.

>TRBV6-5|NA|TRBJ2-2|NA
TGTGCCAGCAGTTACTCTCGACGAACGAACACCGGGGAGCTGTTTTTT
CASSYSRRTNTGELFF
>TRBV4-3|NA|TRBJ2-7|NA
TGCGCCAGCAGCCCATACAGGGGGGGGGTTGAGGGCGAGCAGTACTTC
CASSPYRGGVEGEQYF
>TRBV28|NA|TRBJ2-1|TRBD2
TGTGCCAGCAGTCGAGTAGCGGGAGGCTCCTACAATGAGCAGTTCTTC
CASSRVAGGSYNEQFF
>TRBV28|NA|TRBJ2-7|TRBD2
TGTGCCAGCAGTTATGGGACTAGGTCTTCCTACGAGCAGTACTTC
CASSYGTRSSYEQYF
>TRBV4-3|NA|TRBJ1-4|TRBD1
TGCGCCAGCAGCCACGGACAGGGGGCGAATGAAAAACTGTTTTTT
CASSHGQGANEKLFF
>TRBV28|NA|TRBJ2-1|NA
TGTGCCAGCAGTTCGGTACAGGGGAGGAATGAGCAGTTCTTC
CASSSVQGRNEQFF
>TRBV11-3|NA|TRBJ2-3|NA
TGTGCCAGCAGCTTAGGGCCCCGCCCGGGAGATACGCAGTATTTT
CASSLGPRPGDTQYF
>TRBV28|NA|TRBJ1-1|NA
TGTGCCAGCAGTTTCCACGATCGTGGATGGAACACTGAAGCTTTCTTT
CASSFHDRGWNTEAFF
>TRBV5-1|NA|TRBJ1-5|TRBD1
TGCGCCAGCAGCTGGACAGGGGAACAGCCCCAGCATTTT
CASSWTGEQPQHF
>TRBV6-5|few|TRBJ1-5|NA
TGTGCCAGCAGTTTAATTCAGGGGAGCAATCAGCCCCAGCATTTT
CASSLIQGSNQPQHF
>TRBV4-1|few|TRBJ2-1|TRBD2
TGCGCCAGCAGCCAAGTAGCGGGGACCTACAATGAGCAGTTCTTC
CASSQVAGTYNEQFF
>TRBV15|NA|TRBJ2-5|TRBD1
TGTGCCACCAGCAGAGGAGGTGGCAGGGGGCGGTTAGAGACCCAGTACTTC
CATSRGGGRGRLETQYF
>TRBV7-9|NA|TRBJ2-3|NA
TGTGCCAGCAGCTTAGAACTCTCTCGAGATACGCAGTATTTT
CASSLELSRDTQYF
>TRBV4-3|NA|TRBJ2-1|NA
TGCGCCAGCAGCCAAGGGCCCGTATTCAGCTCCTACAATGAGCAGTTCTTC
CASSQGPVFSSYNEQFF
>TRBV4-1|once|TRBJ2-5|NA
TGCGCCAGCAGCCAGGGGACCTGGGAGACCCAGTACTTC
CASSQGTWETQYF
>TRBV4-1|NA|TRBJ2-7|TRBD2
TGCGCCAGCAGCCAAGGGGGACTAGCGGGCTACGAGCAGTACTTC
CASSQGGLAGYEQYF
>TRBV18|NA|TRBJ2-5|TRBD2
TGTGCCAGCTCACCAACCCGGACTAGCTCAGAGACCCAGTACTTC
CASSPTRTSSETQYF